This T cell receptor (beta chain) was retrieved from a study of molecular identifiers for immune sequencing clone quantification (dated by TCRdb to 2016 to 2019). Looking at the study overall: In a replicate experiment, RNA from around 18,000 or 91,000 naive CD8 T cells was split into five aliquots, four of which were sequenced. CD8 T cells were used in a methods study to benchmark molecular-identifier clustering-based TCR repertoire sequencing (MIDCIRS) and TCR RNA copy counting. The study at large found these results: Spiked-in Jurkat TCR RNA equivalent to a single cell was reported to be detectable even among approximately 1 million naive CD8 T cells. Without barcode sub-clustering, chimeric consensus sequences inflated TCR diversity; chimeras reached as high as 47%. Spiked-in Jurkat TCR RNA (approximately 10 copies' worth), which is not part of the donor repertoire, was contained in the naive libraries. Highly expanded clone sizes could be underestimated if identical TCR molecules share a barcode. Clones above 20 RNA copies held over 99% of molecules in CMV-specific effector cells but under 1% in naive cells. Modeling estimated about 3 recovered TCR RNA copies per cell, compared with about 10 by digital PCR, which implies roughly 30% capture efficiency.

Library preparation used PCR. Sequencing was carried out with a NextSeq 500. Bulk TCR libraries were generated as previously described, with the TCR primers listed in Table S5 used. Total RNA was purified with the Qiagen AllPrep DNA/RNA kit. Before analysis, reads from multiple sequencing runs of the same library were pooled. The original methods were these. Reads were retained only if an exact TCR constant sequence was present, and the retained reads were trimmed to 150 nt and grouped according to their 12-nt molecular barcodes. Reads in each barcode group were sub-clustered using a 15% Levenshtein threshold, and a quality-weighted consensus sequence was built for each RNA molecule. Non-functional sequences were filtered out, along with any lower-count sequence sitting one edit away from another sequence. Barcode sub-clusters with fewer than 20% of the maximum read count were removed, based on fitting two negative binomial distributions. TCRdb passed the public sequencing reads through fastp at Q25 and MiXCR, retaining productive beta sequences. Rows with a matching CDR3 protein are joined into one entry that keeps the most common DNA and genes. These V and J calls rely on TCRdb rather than the paper's analysis. The sample data list about 86,000 distinct CDR3 sequences, and roughly 23% of these were observed just once. The top ten clones comprise 0.78% of the sample.

Libraries of naive CD8 T cells were generated from roughly 21,000 to 960,000 sorted cells, with 10%, 30% or 50% of the purified RNA used. On a BD FACSAria II, naive CD8 T cells were FACS-sorted as CD8+CD4-CCR7+CD45RA+ and collected into RLT Plus buffer. Detection sensitivity was tested by spiking Jurkat RNA equal to ten TCR copies' worth into samples containing 20,000-1,000,000 naive CD8 T cells. Enrichment of CD8 T cells was performed with RosetteSep CD8+ T Cell Enrichment Cocktail and Ficoll-Paque, after which ACK red cell lysis was carried out. Deletion took 3 bases off V and 1 base off J, with a span of 9 bases between the germline ends. CDR1 and CDR2 (LNHDA, SQIVND) derive from the germline V gene (reference sequence). The CDR3 runs 14 residues from the cysteine to the phenylalanine. The only DNA kept is the CDR3, 42 bases in frame from the first base. This clonotype has a handful of counts. No antigen is known for it. Base quality data are lacking; no much larger clone is found one base away.

The receptor chain draws on TRBV19 and TRBJ1-1, with no confidently assigned D gene. This TCR derives from a human donor in good health. Some libraries in this study had Jurkat cell RNA spiked in. The sample comprised naive CD8+ T cells from blood, with Jurkat cell RNA spiked in. Explained via the paper, the cell subset or site label denotes: FACS-sorted CD8+CD4-CCR7+CD45RA+ naive T cells. In nucleotide form, the sequence is TGTGCCAGTAGTATCCCCAGAGAGAACACTGAAGCTTTCTTT. Translated, this is CASSIPRENTEAFF.